One sample yielded the 8 T cell receptor beta chains listed below, sequenced in a study of Ad26.COV2.S vaccination and SARS-CoV-2 variants. The assay was immunoSEQ multiplex PCR, and TCRdb's table has in-frame clones only and misses some. The data show fewer than 500,000 clones, with 90% seen just once and approximately 4.5% held by the top ten. The treatment is: roughly 19 received Ad26.COV2.S at low or high dose, single or two shots; several received placebo; per-sample allocation not given. Sampling was performed 63 days after the first vaccine or placebo injection. The specimen was peripheral blood, collected in a trial of Ad26.COV2.S vaccine versus placebo. These receptors came from a person between 18 and 65 years old who received the Ad26.COV2.S COVID-19 vaccine or a placebo.

The rearrangement uses TRBV2 and TRBJ1-5, with TRBD1 as a possible D gene (6 bases). Looked up from germline, CDR1 is SNHLY and CDR2 is FYNNEI. V dropped 3 bases and J dropped 2 bases, with 11 bases sitting between them. The length of the CDR3 is 15 residues. The CDR3 region is CASSDGRGGNQPQHF. The CDR3 DNA reads TGTGCCAGCAGTGACGGCAGGGGCGGCAATCAGCCCCAGCATTTT.

This clone appeared once. The chain carries TRBV25-1 and TRBJ2-7; D possibly uses TRBD1 or TRBD2 (5 bases each). Germline values: CDR1 MGHDK, CDR2 SYGVNS. The length of the CDR3 is 11 residues. Trimming took off 4 bases at V and 9 bases at J, with 10 bases between the two ends. The CDR3 coding sequence is TGTGCCAGCAGTGCCGGGGCGGCGCAGTACTTC. It encodes CASSAGAAQYF.

V gene TRBV6-2 or TRBV6-3 combines with J gene TRBJ1-1, with D uncertain. V was shortened by 2 bases and J by 1 base, with 5 bases between the two germline ends. The CDR3 runs to 13 residues. Germline V gene sequence: CDR1 MNHEY, CDR2 SVGEGT. The CDR3 protein is CASSYTENTEAFF. CDR3 bases: TGTGCCAGCAGTTACACTGAGAACACTGAAGCTTTCTTT.

This chain uses TRBV27 with TRBJ1-4; tentative D call: TRBD1 (5 bases). The germline V gene encodes CDR1 MNHEY and CDR2 SMNVEV (reference sequence). The CDR3 extends over 14 amino acids. V shed 3 bases and J shed 7 bases, with 12 bases lying between them. The CDR3 spells CASSFGAGGEKLFF. The CDR3 nucleotides are TGTGCCAGCAGTTTTGGGGCCGGGGGTGAAAAACTGTTTTTT.

This clone appeared once. The chain recombines TRBV7-2 with TRBJ2-6; D might be TRBD1 or TRBD2, each matching 5 bases. CDR1 is SGHTA and CDR2 is FQGNSA in the germline V gene. The V end was cut by 4 bases, the J end by 4 bases, with 11 bases between. The CDR3 extends over 15 amino acids. CDR3 loop: CASSSRENGANVLTF. The CDR3 bases are TGTGCCAGCAGCTCCAGGGAGAACGGGGCCAACGTCCTGACTTTC.

The rearrangement links TRBV20-1 to TRBJ2-7; 7 bases map to TRBD1. This CDR3 is built from 11 residues. Germline CDR1 is DFQATT and CDR2 is SNEGSKA (reference sequence). The CDR3 is CSRQGVYEQYF. DNA of the CDR3: TGCTCAAGACAGGGAGTTTACGAGCAGTACTTC.

V and J are TRBV18 and TRBJ2-5; the D is unclear. The length of the CDR3 is 15 residues. Trimming removed 0 bases at V and 1 base at J, with 9 bases between. CDR1 KGHSH and CDR2 LQKENI come from the germline V gene. The CDR3, as DNA: TGTGCCAGCTCACCACCTGGACGTGCCCAAGAGACCCAGTACTTC. It codes for CASSPPGRAQETQYF.

The gene calls are TRBV28 and TRBJ2-1; D tentatively reads TRBD1 or TRBD2 (5 bases each). The CDR3 sequence is 15 residues long. The germline gives CDR1 MDHEN, CDR2 SYDVKM. Trimming pared 3 bases from V and 2 bases from J, leaving 11 bases between. This chain's CDR3 is CASSFMGETYNEQFF. The CDR3 nucleotides are TGTGCCAGCAGTTTCATGGGGGAAACCTACAATGAGCAGTTCTTC.